This is a list of T cell receptor beta chains from one sample in a study of blood T cell repertoires in COVID-19. The assay was immunoSEQ multiplex PCR, and TCRdb's table has in-frame clones only and misses some. The sample lists 140,000 to 150,000 clones, roughly 89% occurring once. Sequenced input: peripheral blood. The receptors come from a woman in her forties or fifties with active or convalescent COVID-19. Both conserved end residues are part of each CDR3. The order of the fields is V gene, CDR3 protein.

V gene: TRBV27
CDR3 protein: CASGSLAGDEQYF

V gene: TRBV7-3
CDR3 protein: CASSPAWASGEQYF

V gene: TRBV19
CDR3 protein: CASSIVVGTSGPSYNEQFF

V gene: TRBV7-9
CDR3 protein: CASTLSGGVYEQYF

V gene: TRBV12-3/TRBV12-4
CDR3 protein: CASRIRGYNEQFF

V gene: TRBV12-3/TRBV12-4
CDR3 protein: CASRGSNQPQHF

V gene: TRBV7-9
CDR3 protein: CASSLIDGSSYEQYF

V gene: TRBV3-1/TRBV3-2
CDR3 protein: CASSQGANLGQYF

V gene: TRBV24-1
CDR3 protein: CATSDLGINQPQHF

V gene: TRBV18
CDR3 protein: CASSPQGGGSREQYF

V gene: TRBV27
CDR3 protein: CASSPPALAGTPDTQYF

V gene: TRBV6-1
CDR3 protein: CASNEGLAGGRYEQYF

V gene: TRBV12-3/TRBV12-4
CDR3 protein: CASSPDREAFF

V gene: TRBV28
CDR3 protein: CASSGWWGGQSNQPQHF

V gene: TRBV24-1
CDR3 protein: CATSQTGASGGYTF

V gene: TRBV30
CDR3 protein: CAWGMWEKETQYF

V gene: TRBV4-2
CDR3 protein: CASSQDLGRGRNTGELFF

V gene: TRBV7-9
CDR3 protein: CASSLHSPKETQYF

V gene: TRBV29-1
CDR3 protein: CSVFVSQVGTEAFF

V gene: TRBV18
CDR3 protein: CASSPARRGSGNTIYF

V gene: TRBV7-7
CDR3 protein: CASSLGVDRDTGELFF

V gene: TRBV27
CDR3 protein: CASSLGTVSYEQYF

V gene: TRBV10-3
CDR3 protein: CAISPGSGGYGYTF

V gene: TRBV28
CDR3 protein: CASSPRLGEAQPQHF

V gene: TRBV12-3/TRBV12-4
CDR3 protein: CASSRDNQPQHF

V gene: TRBV7-9
CDR3 protein: CASSPPPEVIGGYTF

V gene: TRBV6-1
CDR3 protein: CASSPQLGDTQYF

V gene: TRBV5-4
CDR3 protein: CASSPGQDMNTEAFF

V gene: TRBV3-1/TRBV3-2
CDR3 protein: CASSRRGVNYGYTF

V gene: TRBV6-1
CDR3 protein: CASSEMGAVKNIQYF

V gene: TRBV4-1
CDR3 protein: CASSQSTNSKGNQPQHF

V gene: TRBV30
CDR3 protein: CAWRAFRATEAFF

V gene: TRBV29-1
CDR3 protein: CSVSMDRPNTEAFF

V gene: TRBV5-3
CDR3 protein: CARSLVQGLYEQYF

V gene: TRBV10-3
CDR3 protein: CAISDQGRSYEQYF

V gene: TRBV9
CDR3 protein: CASSVETSGGRADTQYF

V gene: TRBV7-2
CDR3 protein: CASSRRGGYTEAFF

V gene: TRBV18
CDR3 protein: CASSPPAQETQYF

V gene: TRBV10-2
CDR3 protein: CASSELPGYSFTDTQYF

V gene: TRBV30
CDR3 protein: CAWSVGTGIHGYTF

V gene: TRBV18
CDR3 protein: CASSPRQGNYGYTF

V gene: TRBV9
CDR3 protein: CASSVTPQREFTGELFF

V gene: TRBV5-8
CDR3 protein: CASSLGLAGGSVEQYF

V gene: TRBV28
CDR3 protein: CASSLADRGQRKLFF

V gene: TRBV19
CDR3 protein: CASRLRPGGTEAFF

V gene: TRBV27
CDR3 protein: CASSSPGAEAYNEQFF

V gene: TRBV6-6
CDR3 protein: CASSPDTSNQPQHF

V gene: TRBV2
CDR3 protein: CASYGTMRGREYGYTF

V gene: TRBV28
CDR3 protein: CASSPQDMSRMNEKLFF

V gene: TRBV6-2/TRBV6-3
CDR3 protein: CASSPGQGIAEAFF

V gene: TRBV30
CDR3 protein: CAWSVGDRGYEQYF

V gene: TRBV7-3
CDR3 protein: CAPTEGRNTEAFF

V gene: TRBV7-9
CDR3 protein: CASSSSGGSSYEQYF

V gene: TRBV15
CDR3 protein: CATSRGPDRDTEAFF

V gene: TRBV9
CDR3 protein: CASSPTGGPYEQYF

V gene: TRBV7-3
CDR3 protein: CASSLQGSSYNSPLHF

V gene: TRBV12-5
CDR3 protein: CASGLDGWTEAFF